This T cell receptor beta chain emerged from a study of blood T cell repertoires in COVID-19. As for the study in general: COVID-19 samples from acute and convalescent phases originated in the United States, Italy and Spain.

Deletions cut 3 bases from V and 0 bases from J, with 13 bases between. CDR1 and CDR2 from the germline V gene are DFQATT and SNEGSKA (reference sequence). This CDR3 comprises 15 residues. This clone has more than one count but fewer than ten. Data came from immunoSEQ multiplex PCR; TCRdb stores just in-frame clones and leaves some out. The data contain around 100,000 clones, roughly 83% of them singletons. The sample taken for sequencing was peripheral blood. The V and J genes are TRBV20-1 and TRBJ2-3; unclear D gene. The TCR sequence derives from a woman in her 70s with acute or convalescent COVID-19. DNA for the CDR3: TGCAGTGCTAGTGTCCGGAGTTGGAGCACAGATACGCAGTATTTT. This translates into CSASVRSWSTDTQYF.